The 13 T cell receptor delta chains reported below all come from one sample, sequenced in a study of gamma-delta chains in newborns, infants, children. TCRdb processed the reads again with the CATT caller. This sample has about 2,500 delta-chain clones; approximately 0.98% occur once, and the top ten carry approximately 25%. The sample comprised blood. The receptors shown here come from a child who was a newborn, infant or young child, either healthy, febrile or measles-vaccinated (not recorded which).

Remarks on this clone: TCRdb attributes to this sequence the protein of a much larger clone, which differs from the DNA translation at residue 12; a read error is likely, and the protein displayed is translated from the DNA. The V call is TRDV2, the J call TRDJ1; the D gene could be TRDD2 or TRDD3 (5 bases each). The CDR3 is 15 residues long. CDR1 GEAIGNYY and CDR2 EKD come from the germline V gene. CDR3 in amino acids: CACDTVGAYTDRLIF. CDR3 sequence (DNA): TGTGCCTGTGACACCGTTGGGGCCTACACCGATAGACTCATCTTT.

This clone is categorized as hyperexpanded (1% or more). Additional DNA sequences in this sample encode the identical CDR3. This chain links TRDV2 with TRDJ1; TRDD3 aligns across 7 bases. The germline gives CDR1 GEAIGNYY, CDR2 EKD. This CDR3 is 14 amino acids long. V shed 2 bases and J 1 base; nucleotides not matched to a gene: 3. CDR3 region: CACDKLGATDKLIF. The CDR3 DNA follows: TGTGCCTGTGACAAGCTGGGGGCCACCGATAAACTCATCTTT.

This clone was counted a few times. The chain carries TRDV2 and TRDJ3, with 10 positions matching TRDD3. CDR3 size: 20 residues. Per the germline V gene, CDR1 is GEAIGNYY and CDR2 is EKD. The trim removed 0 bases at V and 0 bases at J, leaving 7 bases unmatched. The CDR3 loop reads CACDTVLGDASSWDTRQMFF. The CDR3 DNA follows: TGTGCCTGTGACACCGTACTGGGGGATGCTAGCTCCTGGGACACCCGACAGATGTTTTTC.

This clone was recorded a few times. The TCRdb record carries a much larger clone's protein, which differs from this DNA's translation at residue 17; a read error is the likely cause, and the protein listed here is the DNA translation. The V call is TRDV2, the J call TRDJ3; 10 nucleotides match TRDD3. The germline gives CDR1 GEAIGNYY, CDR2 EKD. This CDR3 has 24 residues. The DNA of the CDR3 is TGTGCCTGTGACACCGGACGTAGTTCCTACTGGGGGATGTACAGCTCCCGGGACACCCGACAGATGTTTTTC. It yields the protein CACDTGRSSYWGMYSSRDTRQMFF.

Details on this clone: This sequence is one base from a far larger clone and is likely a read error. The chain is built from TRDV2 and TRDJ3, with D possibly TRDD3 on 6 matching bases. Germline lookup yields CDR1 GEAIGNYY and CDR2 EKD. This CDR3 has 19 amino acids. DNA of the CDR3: TGTGCCTGTGAGGTCTGGGGCCCTCGACGGGGTTGGGACGCCCGACAGATGTTTTTC. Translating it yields CACEVWGPRRGWDARQMFF.

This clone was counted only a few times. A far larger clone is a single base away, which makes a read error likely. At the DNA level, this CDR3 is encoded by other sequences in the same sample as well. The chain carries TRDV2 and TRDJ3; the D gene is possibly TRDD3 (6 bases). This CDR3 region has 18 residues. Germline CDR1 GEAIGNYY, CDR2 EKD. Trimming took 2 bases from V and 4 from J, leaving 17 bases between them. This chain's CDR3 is CACDKLGYRSWDTRQMFF. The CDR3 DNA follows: TGTGCCTGTGACAAGTTAGGATACCGCTCATGGGACACCCGACAGATGTTTTTC.

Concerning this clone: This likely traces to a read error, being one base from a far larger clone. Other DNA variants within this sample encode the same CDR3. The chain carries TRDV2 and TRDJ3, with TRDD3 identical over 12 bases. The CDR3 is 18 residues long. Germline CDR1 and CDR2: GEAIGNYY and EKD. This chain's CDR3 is CACDTVLGDTWDTRQMFF. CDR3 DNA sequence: TGTGCCTGTGACACCGTACTGGGGGATACCTGGGACACCCGGCAGATGTTTTTC.

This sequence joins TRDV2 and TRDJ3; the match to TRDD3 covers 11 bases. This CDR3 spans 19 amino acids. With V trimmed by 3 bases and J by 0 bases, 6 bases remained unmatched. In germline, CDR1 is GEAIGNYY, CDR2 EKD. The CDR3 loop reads CACDPVLGDSSWDTRQMFF. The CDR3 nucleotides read TGTGCCTGTGACCCCGTACTGGGGGATAGCTCCTGGGACACCCGACAGATGTTTTTC.

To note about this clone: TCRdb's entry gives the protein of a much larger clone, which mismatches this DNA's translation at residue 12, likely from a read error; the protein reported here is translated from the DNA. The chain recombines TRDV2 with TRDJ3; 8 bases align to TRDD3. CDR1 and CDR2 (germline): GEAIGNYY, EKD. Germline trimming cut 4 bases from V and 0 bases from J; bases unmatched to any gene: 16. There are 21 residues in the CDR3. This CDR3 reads CACDVLGVRRPNSWDTRQMFF. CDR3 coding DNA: TGTGCCTGTGATGTACTGGGGGTTCGCCGTCCTAACTCCTGGGACACCCGACAGATGTTTTTC.

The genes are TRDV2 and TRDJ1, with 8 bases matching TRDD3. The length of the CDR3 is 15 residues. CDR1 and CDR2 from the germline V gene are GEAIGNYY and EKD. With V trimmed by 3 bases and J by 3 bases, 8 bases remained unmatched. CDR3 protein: CACDSLGDPADKLIF. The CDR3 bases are TGTGCCTGTGACTCCCTGGGGGACCCAGCCGATAAACTCATCTTT.

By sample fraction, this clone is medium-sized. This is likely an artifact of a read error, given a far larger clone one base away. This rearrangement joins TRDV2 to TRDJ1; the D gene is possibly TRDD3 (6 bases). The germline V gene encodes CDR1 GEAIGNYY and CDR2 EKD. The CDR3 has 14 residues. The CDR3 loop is CACGTVGDTDKLIF. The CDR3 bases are TGTGCCTGTGGCACCGTGGGGGACACCGATAAACTCATCTTT.

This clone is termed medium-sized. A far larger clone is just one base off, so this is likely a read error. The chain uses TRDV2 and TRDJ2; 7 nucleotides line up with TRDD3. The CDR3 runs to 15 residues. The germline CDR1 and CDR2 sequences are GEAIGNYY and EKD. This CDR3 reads CACDTVGDTTAQPFF. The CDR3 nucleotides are TGTGCCTGTGACACCGTGGGGGACACCACAGCACAACCCTTCTTT.

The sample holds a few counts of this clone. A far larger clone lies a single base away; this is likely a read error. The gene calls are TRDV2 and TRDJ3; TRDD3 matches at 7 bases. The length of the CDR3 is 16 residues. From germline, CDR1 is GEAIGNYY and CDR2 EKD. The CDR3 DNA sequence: TGTGCCTGTGATCACGTACTGGGGCGGGACACCCGACAGACGTTTTTC. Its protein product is CACDHVLGRDTRQTFF.